Below, 29 T cell receptor beta chains from the same sample are listed, as sequenced in a study of OX40 agonist ivuxolimab in advanced cancers. Data came from immunoSEQ multiplex PCR; TCRdb stores just in-frame clones and leaves some out. The top ten hold around 1.1% of the sample, which has 85,000 to 90,000 clones, 92% seen once. The sequencing used CD4+ or CD8+ T cells sorted from blood, collected in a trial of the OX40 agonist ivuxolimab. These receptors were taken from an adult with an advanced solid tumor such as melanoma, head and neck, liver or kidney cancer.

The chain recombines TRBV7-9 with TRBJ1-1; TRBD1 might be the D (6 bases). This CDR3 is 14 amino acids long. Germline V gene lookup returns CDR1 SEHNR and CDR2 FQNEAQ (reference sequence). Trimming shortened V by 3 bases and J by 3 bases, and 11 bases separated the two germline ends. CDR3 amino acids: CASSFAGADTEAFF. CDR3 DNA sequence: TGTGCCAGCAGCTTCGCGGGGGCGGACACTGAAGCTTTCTTT.

The chain carries TRBV2 and TRBJ2-5, with D unclear. V shed 1 base and J shed 1 base, with 7 bases lying between them. Germline V lookup: CDR1 SNHLY, CDR2 FYNNEI. The CDR3 loop spans 14 amino acids. The CDR3 loop is CASSEGAVQETQYF. The CDR3 region has the DNA TGTGCCAGCAGTGAAGGGGCAGTCCAAGAGACCCAGTACTTC. Based on the CDR3 plus reference TRBV2 and TRBJ2-5, the full variable domain is EPEVTQTPSHQVTQMGQEVILRCVPISNHLYFYWYRQILGQKVEFLVSFYNNEISEKSEIFDDQFSVERPDGSNFTLKIRSTKLEDSAMYFCASSEGAVQETQYFGPGTRLLVL.

This rearrangement joins TRBV28 to TRBJ1-2; 9 bases align to TRBD1. The CDR3 sequence is 13 residues long. After removal of 5 bases from V and 4 bases from J, the junction contained 2 bases not matched to a gene. Germline V gives CDR1 MDHEN, CDR2 SYDVKM. CDR3 protein: CASSTGGSYGYTF. The CDR3 region has the DNA TGTGCCAGCAGTACAGGGGGCTCCTATGGCTACACCTTC.

Only one count was recorded for this clone. The chain links TRBV28 to TRBJ1-1; D is uncertain. The CDR3 consists of 13 residues. Trimming left V 4 bases short and J 8 bases short, with 14 bases between. Germline CDR1 and CDR2: MDHEN and SYDVKM. In nucleotides, the CDR3 is TGTGCCAGCAGTTATGACGCGGATAAGGAAGCTTTCTTT. Protein: CASSYDADKEAFF.

CDR3 sequence reads: CAISPQGGYQPQHF. The CDR3 bases are TGTGCCATCAGTCCCCAAGGGGGGTATCAGCCCCAGCATTTT. This sequence joins TRBV10-3 and TRBJ1-5; a weak D match, TRBD1 (6 bases). Germline-derived CDR1 and CDR2 are ENHRY and SYGVKD. V lost 5 bases and J 5 bases, leaving 13 bases between the germline ends. The CDR3 covers 14 residues.

This clone was seen a single time. The J gene is TRBJ2-7, the V gene TRBV18, with TRBD1 matching 8 bases. The CDR3 runs to 13 residues. Unmatched junction bases numbered 2, after V lost 4 bases and J lost 3 bases. The germline CDR1 and CDR2 sequences are KGHSH and LQKENI. The DNA for the CDR3 is TGTGCCAGCTCACTAGGACAGGGCTACGAGCAGTACTTC. It yields the protein CASSLGQGYEQYF.

This chain joins TRBV6-5 and TRBJ2-7; possible D gene TRBD2, 5 bases. CDR1 and CDR2 (germline): MNHEY, SVGAGI. Trimming took 4 bases from V and 2 from J, leaving 12 bases between them. The CDR3 sequence is 14 residues long. The CDR3 nucleotides read TGTGCCAGCAGTTTTGAGGGATCGGCCTACGAGCAGTACTTC. Translated: CASSFEGSAYEQYF.

V gene TRBV6-5 combines with J gene TRBJ1-1; no clear D gene. V dropped 0 bases and J dropped 0 bases, with 8 bases sitting between them. CDR3 length: 15 residues. In germline, CDR1 is MNHEY, CDR2 SVGAGI. In nucleotides, the CDR3 is TGTGCCAGCAGTTACTCGGGGTATATGAACACTGAAGCTTTCTTT. This gives the protein CASSYSGYMNTEAFF.

The genes are TRBV6-1 and TRBJ2-2; D gene uncertain. This CDR3 has 13 amino acids. Germline CDR1 is MNHNS and CDR2 is SASEGT. Trimming removed 6 bases from V and 2 bases from J, with 7 bases in between. The CDR3 is CASRARNTGELFF. The CDR3 DNA is TGTGCCAGCAGGGCTAGAAACACCGGGGAGCTGTTTTTT.

The genes are TRBV6-5 and TRBJ2-7; TRBD1 matches at 8 bases. Germline assignment: CDR1 MNHEY and CDR2 SVGAGI. The CDR3 is 15 amino acids. The J segment lost 1 base and the V segment lost 2 bases, leaving 4 bases of the junction unmatched. The DNA for the CDR3 is TGTGCCAGCAGTTACGATGGGACAGGATCCTACGAGCAGTACTTC. Protein: CASSYDGTGSYEQYF.

The chain combines TRBV11-2 with TRBJ2-7; D might be TRBD1 or TRBD2, each matching 5 bases. The CDR3 spans 13 residues. The germline V and J ends were trimmed by 5 bases and 2 bases, with 10 bases remaining between them. CDR1 SGHAT and CDR2 FQNNGV come from the germline V gene. DNA for the CDR3: TGTGCCAGCAGCCACCCGGGACCCTACGAGCAGTACTTC. Encoded protein: CASSHPGPYEQYF. The whole variable domain, remainder taken from reference TRBV11-2 and TRBJ2-7, is EAGVAQSPRYKIIEKRQSVAFWCNPISGHATLYWYQQILGQGPKLLIQFQNNGVVDDSQLPKDRFSAERLKGVDSTLKIQPAKLEDSAVYLCASSHPGPYEQYFGPGTRLTVT.

DNA for the CDR3: TGTGCCTGGAGTGGGTCCTCTGCCTACGAGCAGTACTTC. It codes for CAWSGSSAYEQYF. This chain links TRBV30 with TRBJ2-7; D unclear. Trimming left V 1 base short and J 2 bases short, with 9 bases between. The CDR3 sequence is 13 residues long. The germline CDR1 and CDR2 sequences are GTSNPN and SVGIG (reference sequence).

The rearrangement links TRBV7-9 to TRBJ2-2; 9 bases map to TRBD1. V trimming: 6 bases; J trimming: 0 bases; junction bases outside the gene matches: 5. CDR1 is SEHNR and CDR2 is FQNEAQ in the germline V gene (reference sequence). This CDR3 has 16 residues. For the CDR3, the DNA is TGTGCCAGCAGTTCTACAGGGGGCGCGAACACCGGGGAGCTGTTTTTT. This codes for CASSSTGGANTGELFF.

The V and J genes are TRBV5-1 and TRBJ2-5; 8 bases fit TRBD2. There are 16 residues in the CDR3. The V gene's germline CDR1 is SGHRS and CDR2 YFSETQ. V shed 4 bases and J 5 bases; nucleotides not matched to a gene: 13. CDR3 sequence (DNA): TGCGCCAGCAGCCGGGGGGGATCCCCCTTCGGCGAGACCCAGTACTTC. Protein: CASSRGGSPFGETQYF.

DNA of the CDR3: TGTGCCAGCACCGCGGACCCGTACAATGAGCAGTTCTTC. Its protein product is CASTADPYNEQFF. The V and J genes are TRBV6-5 and TRBJ2-1; D is ambiguous. CDR3 length: 13 amino acids. V was trimmed by 7 bases and J by 4 bases, leaving 11 bases between them. CDR1 and CDR2 from the germline V gene are MNHEY and SVGAGI.

The chain joins TRBV6-6 to TRBJ2-1; 11 nucleotides align to TRBD2. The CDR3 consists of 16 residues. The junction had 5 bases not matched to a gene; V was cut back by 6 bases and J by 1 base. CDR1 and CDR2 (germline): MNHNY, SVGAGI (reference sequence). The CDR3, as DNA: TGTGCCAGCAGGACGGGACTAGCGGAGTCCTACAATGAGCAGTTCTTC. Translated, it gives CASRTGLAESYNEQFF.

V and J are TRBV29-1 and TRBJ2-1, with 7 bases identical to TRBD1. V shed 5 bases, J shed 3 bases, and the junction held 7 bases outside the gene matches. The CDR3 is 14 amino acids. Looked up from germline, CDR1 is SQVTM and CDR2 is ANQGSEA. The CDR3 loop is CSVSGQVIYNEQFF. The CDR3 DNA sequence: TGCAGCGTTTCTGGACAGGTAATCTACAATGAGCAGTTCTTC.

This chain's CDR3 is CASSLFSGRAAEQFF. The CDR3 region has the DNA TGTGCCAGCAGTTTGTTTAGCGGGAGGGCCGCTGAGCAGTTCTTC. The genes are TRBV27 and TRBJ2-1; TRBD2 matches at 11 bases. J was trimmed by 9 bases and V by 3 bases; bases with no gene match: 7. Germline V CDR1 and CDR2: MNHEY, SMNVEV (reference sequence). The CDR3 is 15 residues long.

The chain is built from TRBV5-1 and TRBJ2-5, with TRBD2 matching over 13 bases. V lost 3 bases and J lost 5; bases outside the gene matches: 10. Per germline, CDR1 SGHRS and CDR2 YFSETQ. The CDR3 spans 17 residues. The CDR3 DNA reads TGCGCCAGCAGCTCTGGGACTAGCGGGATGATTAGGGAGACCCAGTACTTC. Protein sequence: CASSSGTSGMIRETQYF.

The rearrangement links TRBV2 to TRBJ1-2; a possible D gene is TRBD1 (6 bases). The CDR3 runs 15 residues. The V end lost 4 bases, the J end lost 3 bases, and 15 bases lay between the germline ends. Germline CDR1 and CDR2: SNHLY and FYNNEI. The CDR3: CASSADRWSDYGYTF. CDR3 DNA sequence: TGTGCCAGCAGTGCGGACAGATGGTCGGACTATGGCTACACCTTC.

The chain couples TRBV28 to TRBJ2-5, with D possibly TRBD1 on 7 matching bases. The germline V gene encodes CDR1 MDHEN and CDR2 SYDVKM. Trimming shortened V by 2 bases and J by 5 bases, and 18 bases separated the two germline ends. The CDR3 length is 16 residues. CDR3 in amino acids: CASSLPQGGWAETQYF. CDR3 nucleotide sequence: TGTGCCAGCAGTTTACCCCAGGGGGGATGGGCGGAGACCCAGTACTTC.

The rearrangement joins TRBV7-8 to TRBJ2-3; TRBD1 matches at 7 bases. The CDR3 runs to 14 residues. Trimming took 9 bases from V and 4 from J; bases not matched to a gene: 10. Germline CDR1 SGHVS, CDR2 FQNEAQ. The CDR3 loop reads CASLRDSHSDTQYF. CDR3 DNA sequence: TGTGCCAGTTTAAGGGACAGTCACTCAGATACGCAGTATTTT. Complete variable domain (other parts from reference TRBV7-8 and TRBJ2-3): GAGVSQSPRYKVAKRGQDVALRCDPISGHVSLFWYQQALGQGPEFLTYFQNEAQLDKSGLPSDRFFAERPEGSVSTLKIQRTQQEDSAVYLCASLRDSHSDTQYFGPGTRLTVL.

This clone was counted between two and nine times. The rearrangement joins TRBV19 to TRBJ1-1, with D unclear. The CDR3 consists of 14 residues. The germline gives CDR1 LNHDA, CDR2 SQIVND (reference sequence). V was shortened by 3 bases and J by 1 base, with 9 bases between the two germline ends. The chain's CDR3 is CASSIPPENTEAFF. CDR3 in DNA: TGTGCCAGTAGTATCCCCCCTGAGAACACTGAAGCTTTCTTT.

This clone is a singleton in its sample. The J gene is TRBJ1-5, the V gene TRBV19, with 7 bases lining up with TRBD1. Germline-derived CDR1 and CDR2 are LNHDA and SQIVND (reference sequence). The CDR3 loop spans 14 amino acids. V was pared by 5 bases and J by 5 bases, with 6 bases of the junction left unmatched. The DNA of the CDR3 is TGTGCCAGTAGTCCGGGACAGAGGCATCAGCCCCAGCATTTT. This encodes CASSPGQRHQPQHF.

This chain links TRBV7-2 with TRBJ2-7; 13 nucleotides align to TRBD2. The CDR3 extends over 15 amino acids. Trimming took 5 bases from V and 7 from J; bases not matched to a gene: 8. The germline gives CDR1 SGHTA, CDR2 FQGNSA. As DNA, the CDR3 is TGTGCCAGCAGCCCGAACGGACTAGCGGGAGCTGAGCAGTACTTC. This encodes CASSPNGLAGAEQYF. The entire variable domain, with the rest obtained from reference TRBV7-2 and TRBJ2-7, is as follows: GAGVSQSPSNKVTEKGKDVELRCDPISGHTALYWYRQSLGQGLEFLIYFQGNSAPDKSGLPSDRFSAERTGGSVSTLTIQRTQQEDSAVYLCASSPNGLAGAEQYFGPGTRLTVT.

The chain has TRBV19 and TRBJ1-2; the match to TRBD1 covers 10 bases. Germline V CDR1 and CDR2: LNHDA, SQIVND (reference sequence). The CDR3 has 15 amino acids. Losses at the gene ends were 7 bases for V and 7 bases for J; bases not matched to a gene: 12. DNA for the CDR3: TGTGCCAGTACCCACTCGGACAGGGGGAATGTTGGCTACACCTTC. It codes for CASTHSDRGNVGYTF.

The chain employs TRBV21-1 and TRBJ2-5; the table's D gene call, TRBD2, was not cross checked with the DNA. TRBV21-1 is annotated as a pseudogene. This CDR3 is built from 13 residues. The CDR3 reads CASGPRAKETQYF. The CDR3 coding sequence is TGTGCCAGCGGCCCAAGAGCGAAGGAGACCCAGTACTTC.

This sequence joins TRBV18 and TRBJ1-3, with unresolved D. There are 15 residues in the CDR3. V lost 5 bases and J lost 3, with 14 bases in between. Germline lookup yields CDR1 KGHSH and CDR2 LQKENI. In DNA form, the CDR3 reads TGTGCCAGCTCAGCTGGGGTGAGAGGTGGAAACACCATATATTTT. This translates into CASSAGVRGGNTIYF. Full variable domain (remainder filled in from reference TRBV18 and TRBJ1-3): NAGVMQNPRHLVRRRGQEARLRCSPMKGHSHVYWYRQLPEEGLKFMVYLQKENIIDESGMPKERFSAEFPKEGPSILRIQQVVRGDSAAYFCASSAGVRGGNTIYFGEGSWLTVV.

This clone was found a few times. The V call is TRBV11-1, the J call TRBJ2-1, with 11 bases that match TRBD2. This CDR3 comprises 13 residues. Germline-derived CDR1 and CDR2 are SGHAT and FQDESV (reference sequence). V dropped 5 bases and J dropped 15; count of bases not matched to a gene: 9. For the CDR3, the DNA is TGTGCCAGCAGCCCAGGACTAGCGGGCGACCTGTTCTTC. Its translation is CASSPGLAGDLFF. The variable domain in full, with the rest retrieved from reference TRBV11-1 and TRBJ2-1, is EAEVAQSPRYKITEKSQAVAFWCDPISGHATLYWYRQILGQGPELLVQFQDESVVDDSQLPKDRFSAERLKGVDSTLKIQPAELGDSAMYLCASSPGLAGDLFFGPGTRLTVL.